This T cell receptor (beta chain) was sequenced in a study of blood T cell repertoires in COVID-19. The wider study: Samples of COVID-19 (acute and convalescent) were obtained from the United States, Italy and Spain. From T cells, B-cell-depleted T cells, or PBMCs came the material, which was cDNA or gDNA.

The authors' processing: Estimated nucleated cell counts came from reference gene primer amplification. Generated by immunoSEQ multiplex PCR, the TCRdb table keeps only in-frame clones and is missing some. V, J and clone size were drawn from that table, and D and trimming were deduced from the DNA. The sample shows about 180,000 clones, 70% to 80% of them seen only once. The CDR3 is 15 amino acids. Germline V gives CDR1 LNHDA, CDR2 SQIVND (reference sequence). J was trimmed by 4 bases and V by 4 bases; bases with no gene match: 2. Exposed study participants had met a COVID-19 case within 2 weeks before entry.

The rearrangement joins TRBV19 to TRBJ2-1, with 12 bases matching TRBD2. Material for sequencing was PBMCs or T cells enriched from blood (not recorded which). The sequence was obtained from a man aged 55 to 69 who had been exposed to COVID-19. The CDR3 here is CASSTGLAGYNEQFF. CDR3 DNA: TGTGCCAGTAGTACAGGACTAGCGGGATACAATGAGCAGTTCTTC.